This T cell receptor beta chain came from a study of T cells in localized non-small cell lung cancer. Profiled with immunoSEQ multiplex PCR; TCRdb holds only in-frame clones, not every one. The sample gives under 40,000 clones, around 90% of which show up once; about 17% is in the top ten. Study observations and caveats: Only one tumor region was sequenced, so heterogeneity remains possible. Longer overall survival was associated with a higher density of T cells in the blood. Across samples, adjacent lung featured a median roughly 60 of the top 100 tumor clones. Exceeding tumor, uninvolved adjacent lung had the highest T cell clonality.

The CDR3 consists of 18 residues. From germline, CDR1 is SGHTA and CDR2 FQGNSA. V trimming: 3 bases; J trimming: 4 bases; junction bases outside the gene matches: 15. Note on this clone: Its antigen is currently unknown.

This clonotype was sampled from a man aged 40-75 years with stage III lung adenocarcinoma. The chain couples TRBV7-2 to TRBJ2-3; 8 positions match TRBD2. This specimen consisted of peripheral blood mononuclear cells, obtained before any cancer treatment. CDR3 DNA: TGTGCCAGCAGCTTTTCGAGACCGGGACTAGTGGGGCCAGATACGCAGTATTTT. It specifies CASSFSRPGLVGPDTQYF.